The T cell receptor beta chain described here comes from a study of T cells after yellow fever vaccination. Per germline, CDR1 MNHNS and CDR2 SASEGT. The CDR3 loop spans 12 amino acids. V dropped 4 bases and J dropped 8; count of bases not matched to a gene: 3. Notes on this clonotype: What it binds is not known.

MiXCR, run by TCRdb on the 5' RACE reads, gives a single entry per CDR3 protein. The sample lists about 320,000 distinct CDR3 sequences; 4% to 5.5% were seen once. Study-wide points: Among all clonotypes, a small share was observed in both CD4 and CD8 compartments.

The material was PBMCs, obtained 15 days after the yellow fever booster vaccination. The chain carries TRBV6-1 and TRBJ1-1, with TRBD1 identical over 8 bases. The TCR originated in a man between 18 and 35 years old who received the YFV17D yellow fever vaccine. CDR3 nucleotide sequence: TGTGCCAGCAGTGGGGGGGACAGGGAAGCTTTCTTT. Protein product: CASSGGDREAFF.